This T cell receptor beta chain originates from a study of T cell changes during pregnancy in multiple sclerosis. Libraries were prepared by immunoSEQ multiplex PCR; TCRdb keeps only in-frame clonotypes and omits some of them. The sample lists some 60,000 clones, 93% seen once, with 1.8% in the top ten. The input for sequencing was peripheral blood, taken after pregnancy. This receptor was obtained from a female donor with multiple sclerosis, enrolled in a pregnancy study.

CDR3 DNA sequence: TGTGCCAGCAGCCCAGACTATGGCTACACCTTC. This encodes CASSPDYGYTF. This chain uses TRBV7-9 with TRBJ1-2; D unresolved. Per the germline V gene, CDR1 is SEHNR and CDR2 is FQNEAQ (reference sequence). The CDR3 is made up of 11 amino acids. Trimming stripped 5 bases from V and 3 bases from J, with 4 bases between.